Reported below is one T cell receptor beta chain. At least ten counts were recorded for this clonotype. The clone's antigen remains unknown. Base qualities are not provided; no much larger clone lies one nucleotide away. These data are taken from a study (dated by TCRdb to the mid-2010s). In the study overall: The study set out to test whether tumor-infiltrating Tregs in breast cancer get recruited from blood Tregs or are instead converted in situ from other CD4+ T cell subsets.

To purify naive CD4+ T cells, the Miltenyi Naive CD4+ T Cell Isolation kit was used, and CD25 microbeads served to deplete Tregs. Tregs, naive and memory CD4+ T cells from tumor, blood and ipsilateral draining lymph nodes of five breast cancer patients underwent full-length TCR alpha and beta sequencing. Tumor tissue, along with lymph nodes from ipsilateral axillary dissection, was perfused with PBS, minced, and then digested using collagenase I and hyaluronidase. Sorted cell populations were confirmed by FACS to exceed 90% purity. The CDR3 runs 15 amino acids, cysteine and phenylalanine included. Only the CDR3 DNA is retained, 45 bases long and in frame from the first base. CDR1 SGHRS and CDR2 YFSETQ are derived from the germline V gene. V trim: 4 bases; J trim: 8 bases; unmatched bases: 14. Full-length TCR variable regions were amplified by 5' RACE PCR with constant-region reverse primers, and semi-nested PCR with Nested Universal Primer A was subsequently performed. The ReliaPrep RNA Cell Miniprep System was used to extract total RNA, which was then reverse transcribed into 5'RACE-ready cDNA with the SMARTer RACE 5'/3' Kit. Multiplex adaptors were used to barcode full-length TCR alpha and beta libraries, and the barcoded libraries were sequenced on an Illumina MiSeq. The authors processed their data as follows. For each of nine subset-tissue groups, sequencing data from the five patients were pooled, and the groups were compared by unsupervised clustering of TCR gene usage. Repertoire similarity was calculated with the Morisita-Horn index, weighting shared sequences by their contribution to each repertoire. Starting from the raw public reads, TCRdb applied fastp trimming at Q25, assembled clones with MiXCR and retained in-frame beta chains. For every CDR3 protein sequence, its rows merge into one entry that carries the most common genes and DNA. For this entry, the V and J calls and clone size follow TCRdb and not the study's own pipeline. The sample records tens of thousands of distinct CDR3 sequences, less than 40% of which are singletons. The ten most abundant clones make up 2% to 2.5% of the sample.

Paper-wide results and their limitations: The larger-cohort validation was restricted to a single TCR beta V-J rearrangement rather than whole repertoires. Tumor-infiltrating Treg TCR alpha and beta sequences overlapped most with tumor naive CD4+ T cells, then with blood naive CD4+ T cells. In terms of TCR gene usage, tumor memory CD4+ T cells clustered together with blood and lymph node memory CD4+ cells, as well as with lymph node naive CD4+ cells.

The clonotype was recovered from a female donor with breast cancer. The V and J genes are TRBV5-1 and TRBJ1-2, with 7 bases matching TRBD1. The specimen sequenced was tumor-infiltrating naive CD4+ T cells sorted from the breast tumor. The meaning of the sample's cell subset or site label: naive CD4+ T cells, CD4+CD45RA+CD25-. The CDR3 here reads CASSNSHRGGRGYTF. The DNA reads TGCGCCAGCAGCAACTCGCACAGGGGTGGAAGAGGCTACACCTTC.